This T cell receptor (beta chain) was obtained from a study of blood T cell repertoires in COVID-19. Trimming took off 6 bases at V and 1 base at J, with 9 bases between the two ends. CDR1 LGHDT and CDR2 YNNKEL come from the germline V gene (reference sequence). There are 14 residues in the CDR3. This table comes from immunoSEQ multiplex PCR, and its TCRdb copy is limited to in-frame clones, with some not included. This table holds a few hundred thousand clones, around 83% found once. V usage is TRBV3-1 (or the pseudogene TRBV3-2) and J usage is TRBJ1-4; tentatively, D is TRBD1 (5 bases). The TCR was taken from a man aged 18 to 30 with active or convalescent COVID-19. Sequencing was done on a sample of peripheral blood. Written as DNA, the CDR3 is TGTGCCAGCAGTCCGACAGAAACTAATGAAAAACTGTTTTTT. Translation gives CASSPTETNEKLFF.